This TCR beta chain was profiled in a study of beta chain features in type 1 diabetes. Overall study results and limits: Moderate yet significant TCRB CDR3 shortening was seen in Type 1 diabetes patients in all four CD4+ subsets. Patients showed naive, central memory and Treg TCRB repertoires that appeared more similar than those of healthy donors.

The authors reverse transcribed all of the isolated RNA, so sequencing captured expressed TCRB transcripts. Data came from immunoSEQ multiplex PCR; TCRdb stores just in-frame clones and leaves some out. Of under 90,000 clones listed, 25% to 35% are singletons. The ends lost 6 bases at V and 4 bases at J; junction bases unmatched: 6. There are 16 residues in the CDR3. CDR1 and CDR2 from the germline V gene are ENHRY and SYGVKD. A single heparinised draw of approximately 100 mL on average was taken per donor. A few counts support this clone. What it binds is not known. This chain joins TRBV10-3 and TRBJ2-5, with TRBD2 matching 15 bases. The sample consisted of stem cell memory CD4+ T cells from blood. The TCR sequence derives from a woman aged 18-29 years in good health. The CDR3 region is CAISGGLAGGGETQYF. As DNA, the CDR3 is TGTGCCATCAGCGGGGGACTAGCGGGAGGAGGAGAGACCCAGTACTTC.